The 10 T cell receptor beta chains reported below all come from one sample, sequenced in a study of blood T cells in healthy people across ages. PCR was performed a second time for about 7 to 12 cycles using a sample-barcoded 5' primer and a J-beta primer mix. TCRdb passed the 5' RACE reads through MiXCR, listing each CDR3 protein once. The table shows fewer than 800,000 distinct CDR3 sequences, with roughly 21% occurring only once. The sequencing sample was made of blood. These receptors were obtained from a man between 65 and 85 years old in good health.

The genes are TRBV29-1 and TRBJ2-5, with TRBD2 matching 7 bases. This CDR3 has 13 residues. V was clipped by 7 bases and J by 5 bases; unmatched bases: 10. Per the germline V gene, CDR1 is SQVTM and CDR2 is ANQGSEA. CDR3 amino acids: CSGIGTTDETQYF. The CDR3 region has the DNA TGCAGCGGTATCGGGACTACTGACGAGACCCAGTACTTC.

A few counts support this clonotype. The V call is TRBV20-1, the J call TRBJ2-1, with unresolved D. CDR3 size: 11 residues. V was trimmed by 5 bases and J by 11 bases, leaving 13 bases between them. CDR1 DFQATT and CDR2 SNEGSKA come from the germline V gene (reference sequence). CDR3 residues: CSAGRTGQQFF. The CDR3 region has the DNA TGCAGTGCTGGGCGCACGGGCCAGCAGTTCTTC.

This clonotype was picked up a small number of times. The rearrangement joins TRBV5-1 to TRBJ1-3; a weak D match, TRBD1 (5 bases). The V end was cut by 4 bases, the J end by 3 bases, with 11 bases between. The CDR3 runs 14 residues. Germline V gives CDR1 SGHRS, CDR2 YFSETQ. The CDR3 here is CASSPGQSGNTIYF. The CDR3 nucleotides are TGCGCCAGCAGCCCAGGGCAGAGTGGAAACACCATATATTTT.

The rearrangement links TRBV3-1 to TRBJ1-1, with 8 bases matching TRBD1. Per germline, CDR1 LGHDT and CDR2 YNNKEL (reference sequence). The CDR3 totals 15 residues. The trim removed 3 bases at V and 1 base at J, leaving 4 bases unmatched. This CDR3 reads CASSHRDRKNTEAFF. CDR3 in DNA: TGTGCCAGCAGCCACCGGGACAGGAAGAACACTGAAGCTTTCTTT. The whole variable domain, filled in from reference TRBV3-1 and TRBJ1-1, reads DTAVSQTPKYLVTQMGNDKSIKCEQNLGHDTMYWYKQDSKKFLKIMFSYNNKELIINETVPNRFSPKSPDKAHLNLHINSLELGDSAVYFCASSHRDRKNTEAFFGQGTRLTVV.

This clonotype was picked up a small number of times. The CDR3 sequence: CASSPGEISNQPQHF. DNA of the CDR3: TGCGCCAGCAGCCCGGGGGAGATTAGCAATCAGCCCCAGCATTTT. This chain connects TRBV5-1 to TRBJ1-5; tentatively, D is TRBD1 (5 bases). The CDR3 consists of 15 residues. Germline loops: CDR1 SGHRS, CDR2 YFSETQ. Deletions cut 4 bases from V and 0 bases from J, with 11 bases between.

V and J are TRBV5-1 and TRBJ2-5, with no clear D. This CDR3 region has 15 residues. V was clipped by 0 bases and J by 4 bases, with 13 bases between them. CDR1 and CDR2 (germline): SGHRS, YFSETQ. The CDR3 sequence: CASSLGFGTVETQYF. CDR3 DNA: TGCGCCAGCAGCTTGGGTTTTGGCACAGTAGAGACCCAGTACTTC.

This clonotype was observed a few times. This sequence joins TRBV5-1 and TRBJ2-3; D call uncertain. The CDR3 is 13 amino acids. Germline V gene data show CDR1 as SGHRS and CDR2 as YFSETQ. The germline V and J ends were trimmed by 7 bases and 6 bases, with 15 bases remaining between them. In DNA, the CDR3 is TGCGCCAGCGGGTCTGGATCATCGGATACGCAGTATTTT. Protein product: CASGSGSSDTQYF.

Turning to this clonotype: Mismatch with germline at one junction end may stem from a read error. The rearrangement joins TRBV11-2 to TRBJ1-4; D gene uncertain. Germline V gene data show CDR1 as SGHAT and CDR2 as FQNNGV. CDR3 length: 15 amino acids. CDR3 residues: CASSLAHATNEKLVF. Here the CDR3 DNA reads TGTGCCAGCAGCTTAGCGCATGCAACTAATGAAAAACTGGTTTTT.

There are a few counts of this clonotype. V usage is TRBV4-3 and J usage is TRBJ2-5; TRBD1 matches 9 bases. The end of the DNA is better explained by TRBJ2-1, so the J call may be wrong. Germline assignment: CDR1 LGHNA and CDR2 YSLEER. The CDR3 has 16 amino acids. The CDR3 nucleotides are TGCGCCAGCAGCCAAGATATGACAGGGGGGTACAATGAGCAGTTCTTC. Protein product: CASSQDMTGGYNEQFF.

This clonotype was seen only a few times. The rearrangement uses TRBV5-6 and TRBJ1-2; D unresolved. Trimming left V 4 bases short and J 3 bases short, with 13 bases between. CDR3 length: 14 amino acids. The germline V gene encodes CDR1 SGHDT and CDR2 YYEEEE. CDR3 sequence (DNA): TGTGCCAGCAGCCCCGGGCGGTTCGACTATGGCTACACCTTC. It encodes CASSPGRFDYGYTF. Full variable domain (remainder filled in from reference TRBV5-6 and TRBJ1-2): DAGVTQSPTHLIKTRGQQVTLRCSPKSGHDTVSWYQQALGQGPQFIFQYYEEEERQRGNFPDRFSGHQFPNYSSELNVNALLLGDSALYLCASSPGRFDYGYTFGSGTRLTVV.